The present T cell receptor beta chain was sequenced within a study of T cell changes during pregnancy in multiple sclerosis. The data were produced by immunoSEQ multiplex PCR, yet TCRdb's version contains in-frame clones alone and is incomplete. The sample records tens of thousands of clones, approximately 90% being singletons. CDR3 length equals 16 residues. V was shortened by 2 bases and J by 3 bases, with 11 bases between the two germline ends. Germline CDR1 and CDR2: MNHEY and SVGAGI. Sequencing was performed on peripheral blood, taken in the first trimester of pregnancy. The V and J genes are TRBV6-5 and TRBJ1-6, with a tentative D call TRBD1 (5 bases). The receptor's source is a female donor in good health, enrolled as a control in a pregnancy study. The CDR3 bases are TGTGCCAGCAGTTACCGTGGGGCCGACTATAATTCACCCCTCCACTTT. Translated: CASSYRGADYNSPLHF.